This record covers a single T cell receptor beta chain. Its specificity is not known. This entry comes from a study of T cell responses to AZD1222 COVID-19 vaccine. V was clipped by 5 bases and J by 5 bases, with 18 bases between them. From germline, CDR1 is SEHNR and CDR2 FQNEAQ (reference sequence). The CDR3 is 15 residues long. Method: immunoSEQ multiplex PCR; TCRdb's copy keeps in-frame clones and lacks some. The sample includes fewer than 120,000 clones, 65% to 85% seen only once; the top ten take roughly 5%. Overall study results and limits: Only a handful of AZD1222 recipients tested seropositive at baseline. Of spike-specific TCRs, nearly half reportedly target regions left unmutated in variants.

The TCR originated in an adult in good health. This rearrangement joins TRBV7-9 to TRBJ1-2; TRBD1 is a possible D gene (5 bases). The specimen comprised peripheral blood, sampled on day 0 of AZD1222 vaccination. CDR3 amino acids: CASSLRTLTDYGYTF. CDR3 DNA: TGTGCCAGCAGCCTACGAACCTTGACAGATTATGGCTACACCTTC. The entire variable domain, with the rest obtained from reference TRBV7-9 and TRBJ1-2, is as follows: DTGVSQNPRHKITKRGQNVTFRCDPISEHNRLYWYRQTLGQGPEFLTYFQNEAQLEKSRLLSDRFSAERPKGSFSTLEIQRTEQGDSAMYLCASSLRTLTDYGYTFGSGTRLTVV.